These 16 T cell receptor beta chains came from one sample sequenced in a study of blood T cell repertoires in COVID-19. Here immunoSEQ multiplex PCR was the method, and the copy in TCRdb shows in-frame clones only, minus some. The sample lists about 40,000 clones, around 93% occurring once. The sequenced material came from peripheral blood. The source of these receptors is a woman aged 30 to 39 in a cohort sampled during active COVID-19.

The gene calls are TRBV7-9 and TRBJ2-7, with 9 bases matching TRBD2. Germline lookup yields CDR1 SEHNR and CDR2 FQNEAQ (reference sequence). The V and J ends lost 6 bases and 6 bases, in that order; junction bases with no gene match: 9. The CDR3 totals 14 residues. The chain's CDR3 is CASSSGVAGVEQYF. In nucleotides, the CDR3 is TGTGCCAGCAGTTCCGGGGTAGCGGGAGTCGAGCAGTACTTC.

V gene TRBV19 combines with J gene TRBJ2-7; 9 nucleotides agree with TRBD1. V shed 8 bases and J 1 base; nucleotides not matched to a gene: 9. The CDR3 sequence is 15 residues long. In germline, CDR1 is LNHDA, CDR2 SQIVND (reference sequence). Here the CDR3 reads CASGTGSKGSYEQYF. CDR3 sequence (DNA): TGTGCCAGTGGGACAGGGAGTAAGGGGTCCTACGAGCAGTACTTC.

This clone was observed once. The rearrangement links TRBV12-3 or TRBV12-4 to TRBJ2-7, with a possible D match to TRBD2 (5 bases). V lost 7 bases, J lost 3 bases, and 7 bases lay in between. The CDR3 covers 11 residues. This chain's CDR3 is CASTRDYEQYF. The CDR3 DNA follows: TGTGCCAGCACTCGGGACTACGAGCAGTACTTC.

V and J are TRBV6-5 and TRBJ2-1; TRBD2 is a possible D gene (7 bases). The CDR3 consists of 16 residues. V lost 2 bases to trimming and J lost 7 bases, with 18 bases between them. CDR1 and CDR2 (germline): MNHEY, SVGAGI. The DNA for the CDR3 is TGTGCCAGCAGTTACGGGGGGGCTTTTTTGGGAAATGAGCAGTTCTTC. It encodes CASSYGGAFLGNEQFF.

The rearrangement links TRBV30 to TRBJ1-1, with D possibly being TRBD1 (5 bases). Germline V gene data show CDR1 as GTSNPN and CDR2 as SVGIG (reference sequence). The CDR3 spans 14 residues. V lost 2 bases, J lost 0 bases, and 10 bases lay in between. The CDR3 reads CAWSRWGVNTEAFF. For the CDR3, the DNA is TGTGCCTGGAGTAGATGGGGGGTGAACACTGAAGCTTTCTTT.

This clone occurred once. The chain has TRBV9 and TRBJ2-7; 7 bases map to TRBD1. The CDR3 loop spans 14 amino acids. The germline CDR1 and CDR2 sequences are SGDLS and YYNGEE. V was pared by 2 bases and J by 2 bases, with 4 bases of the junction left unmatched. Here the CDR3 reads CASSVGTVPYEQYF. CDR3 DNA sequence: TGTGCCAGCAGCGTTGGGACAGTTCCCTACGAGCAGTACTTC.

V and J are TRBV6-2 or TRBV6-3 and TRBJ1-1, with a possible D match to TRBD1 (6 bases). Trimming took 3 bases from V and 5 from J, leaving 13 bases between them. The CDR3 totals 14 residues. In germline, CDR1 is MNHEY, CDR2 SVGEGT. CDR3 nucleotide sequence: TGTGCCAGCAGTTATATGTCAGGGGTTACTGAAGCTTTCTTT. It codes for CASSYMSGVTEAFF.

The chain combines TRBV5-1 with TRBJ1-1; 9 nucleotides line up with TRBD1. J was trimmed by 12 bases and V by 0 bases; bases with no gene match: 12. This CDR3 spans 15 amino acids. Germline CDR1 SGHRS, CDR2 YFSETQ. The CDR3 DNA follows: TGCGCCAGCAGCTTGGCCTTGGGGGGACAGGGACAACCTTTCTTT. Residues: CASSLALGGQGQPFF.

The chain employs TRBV6-5 and TRBJ2-7; TRBD1 aligns across 9 bases. Germline V gene sequence: CDR1 MNHEY, CDR2 SVGAGI. CDR3 size: 13 residues. V trimming: 5 bases; J trimming: 5 bases; junction bases outside the gene matches: 4. The chain's CDR3 is CASSRGQGHEQYF. The DNA of the CDR3 is TGTGCCAGCAGTAGGGGACAGGGACACGAGCAGTACTTC.

This clone showed up just once. V is TRBV24-1 and J is TRBJ1-1; 7 bases are shared with TRBD1. Germline V gives CDR1 KGHDR, CDR2 SFDVKD. The CDR3 runs to 13 residues. J lost 11 bases, V lost 4 bases, and 9 bases had no gene match. CDR3 sequence reads: CATSDPNRGRAFF. The CDR3, as DNA: TGTGCCACCAGTGACCCCAACAGGGGTAGGGCTTTCTTT.

The V call is TRBV2, the J call TRBJ2-1; the match to TRBD2 covers 7 bases. CDR1 SNHLY and CDR2 FYNNEI come from the germline V gene. The CDR3 covers 15 residues. The J segment lost 3 bases and the V segment lost 9 bases, leaving 11 bases of the junction unmatched. CDR3 DNA: TGTGCCAGAATCAACCCCGGGGACTACTACAATGAGCAGTTCTTC. Amino acid sequence: CARINPGDYYNEQFF.

The CDR3 sequence is CASSLVSNEQFF. CDR3 bases: TGCGCCAGCAGCTTGGTGAGCAATGAGCAGTTCTTC. This chain links TRBV5-1 with TRBJ2-1, with D unclear. Between the trimmed V and J ends, which lost 0 bases and 6 bases, there was a span of 4 bases. From germline, CDR1 is SGHRS and CDR2 YFSETQ. The CDR3 consists of 12 residues.

The chain has TRBV2 and TRBJ2-5; 8 bases fit TRBD1. Germline V gene data show CDR1 as SNHLY and CDR2 as FYNNEI. V was pared by 4 bases and J by 5 bases, with 3 bases of the junction left unmatched. The CDR3 contains 13 residues. CDR3 nucleotides: TGTGCCAGCAGTGCGGACAGGGTGGAGACCCAGTACTTC. Its protein product is CASSADRVETQYF.

This clone was found once. The chain has TRBV7-8 and TRBJ1-1, with D maybe TRBD1 (6 bases). Trimming shortened V by 5 bases and J by 1 base, and 20 bases separated the two germline ends. Per the germline V gene, CDR1 is SGHVS and CDR2 is FQNEAQ. The CDR3 has 17 residues. CDR3: CASSPLPGGAWNTEAFF. The CDR3, as DNA: TGTGCCAGCAGCCCACTCCCGGGGGGGGCCTGGAACACTGAAGCTTTCTTT.

The rearrangement links TRBV18 to TRBJ1-1; 8 bases match TRBD1. Unmatched junction bases numbered 8, after V lost 2 bases and J lost 0 bases. The CDR3 is made up of 17 amino acids. In germline, CDR1 is KGHSH, CDR2 LQKENI. The CDR3 reads CASSPMQTGVMNTEAFF. For the CDR3, the DNA is TGTGCCAGCTCACCAATGCAGACAGGGGTTATGAACACTGAAGCTTTCTTT.

V is TRBV5-6 and J is TRBJ1-6; 7 bases are shared with TRBD1. The V and J ends lost 4 bases and 10 bases, in that order; junction bases with no gene match: 5. Per the germline V gene, CDR1 is SGHDT and CDR2 is YYEEEE. The CDR3 has 13 residues. The chain's CDR3 is CASSVGTESPLHF. DNA for the CDR3: TGTGCCAGCAGCGTGGGGACAGAATCACCCCTCCACTTT.